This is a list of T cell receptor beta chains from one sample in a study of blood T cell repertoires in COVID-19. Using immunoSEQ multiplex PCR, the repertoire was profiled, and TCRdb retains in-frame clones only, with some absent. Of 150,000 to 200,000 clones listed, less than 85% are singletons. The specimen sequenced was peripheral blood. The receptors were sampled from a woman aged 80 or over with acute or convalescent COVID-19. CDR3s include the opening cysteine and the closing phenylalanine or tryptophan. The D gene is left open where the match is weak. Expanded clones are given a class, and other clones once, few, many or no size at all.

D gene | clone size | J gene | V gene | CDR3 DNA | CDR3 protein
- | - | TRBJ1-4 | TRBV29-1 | TGCAGCGTTGAGGACAGTGCAACTAATGAAAAACTGTTTTTT | CSVEDSATNEKLFF
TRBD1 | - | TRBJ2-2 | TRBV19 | TGTGCCAGTAGTATAGACCCTGCAGGGGGTAACACCGGGGAGCTGTTTTTT | CASSIDPAGGNTGELFF
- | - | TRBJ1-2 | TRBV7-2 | TGTGCCAGCAGCCCGGACAGCGACTATGGCTACACCTTC | CASSPDSDYGYTF
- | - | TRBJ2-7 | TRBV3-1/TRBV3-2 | TGTGCCAGCAGCCCAAACTCCTACGAGCAGTACTTC | CASSPNSYEQYF
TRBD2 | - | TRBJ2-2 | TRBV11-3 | TGTGCCAGCAGCAATCCAGCGGGAGCGAACACCGGGGAGCTGTTTTTT | CASSNPAGANTGELFF
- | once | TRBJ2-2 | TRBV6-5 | TGTGCCAGCAGTTTCCAGGGGAATCGGGAGCTGTTTTTT | CASSFQGNRELFF
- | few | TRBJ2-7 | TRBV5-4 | TGTGCCAGCAGCTTGGAACTAGATGACGAGCAGTACTTC | CASSLELDDEQYF
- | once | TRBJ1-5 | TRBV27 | TGTGCCAGCAGTTTAATGCAGGGGTTTAAAGGTCAGCCCCAGCATTTT | CASSLMQGFKGQPQHF
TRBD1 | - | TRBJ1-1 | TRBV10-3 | TGTGCCATCAGAGAAGGACAGGGAAACACTGAAGCTTTCTTT | CAIREGQGNTEAFF
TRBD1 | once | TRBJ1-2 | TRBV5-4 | TGTGCCAGCAGCCCGAATAGACAGGGAGCCGTCGGCTACACCTTC | CASSPNRQGAVGYTF
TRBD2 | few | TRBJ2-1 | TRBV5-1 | TGCGCCAGCAGCGGGACTAGCGGGAGGAATGAGCAGTTCTTC | CASSGTSGRNEQFF
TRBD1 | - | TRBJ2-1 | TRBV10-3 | TGTGCCATCAGTGAGTCCGGACAGGGCTCCTACAATGAGCAGTTCTTC | CAISESGQGSYNEQFF
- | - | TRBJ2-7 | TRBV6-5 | TGTGCCAGCAGTTCTAACAGACTAGTCCACGAGCAGTACTTC | CASSSNRLVHEQYF
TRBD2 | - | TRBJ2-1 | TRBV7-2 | TGTGCCAGCAGCTTATCCGGGAGGCGGAATGAGCAGTTCTTC | CASSLSGRRNEQFF
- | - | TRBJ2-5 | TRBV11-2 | TGTGCCAGCAGCTTAGCCAGGGGTACAGAGACCCAGTACTTC | CASSLARGTETQYF
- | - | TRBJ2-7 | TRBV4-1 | TGCGCCAGCAGCCTGGCGGCTCTAGGCCTTAGTTTCTACGAGCAGTACTTC | CASSLAALGLSFYEQYF
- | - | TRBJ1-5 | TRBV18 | TGTGCCAGCTCACCCTACCCGGCAGGGGTTTATAGCAATCAGCCCCAGCATTTT | CASSPYPAGVYSNQPQHF
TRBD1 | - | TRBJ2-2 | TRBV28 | TGTGCCAGCAGTAGGGACAGGGGGTACACCGGGGAGCTGTTTTTT | CASSRDRGYTGELFF
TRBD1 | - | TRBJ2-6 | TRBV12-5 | TGTGCTAGTGGACCTATCCCCGGGACAGGGCATCCTGGGGCCAACGTCCTGACTTTC | CASGPIPGTGHPGANVLTF
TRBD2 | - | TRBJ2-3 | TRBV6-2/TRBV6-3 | TGTGCCAGCAGTATCCGATGGAGTAGCGGGAGAACAGATACGCAGTATTTT | CASSIRWSSGRTDTQYF
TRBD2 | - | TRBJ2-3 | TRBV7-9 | TGTGCCAGCAGCCAAGGAGCGGGAGGAGGCACAGATACGCAGTATTTT | CASSQGAGGGTDTQYF
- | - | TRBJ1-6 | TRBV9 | TGTGCCAGCAGCGGGGGCTATGGTTCACCCCTCCACTTT | CASSGGYGSPLHF
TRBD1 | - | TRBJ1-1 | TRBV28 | TGTGCCACAAACGTTCCCCCCGGGACAGGGAGATTCGTAGCTGAAGCTTTCTTT | CATNVPPGTGRFVAEAFF
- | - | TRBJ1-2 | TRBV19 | TGTGCCAGTAGTGAGACTGAAGCTAACTATGGCTACACCTTC | CASSETEANYGYTF
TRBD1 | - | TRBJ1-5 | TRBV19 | TGTGCCAGTAGTCTGACAGGGGGAGCGACTCAGCCCCAGCATTTT | CASSLTGGATQPQHF
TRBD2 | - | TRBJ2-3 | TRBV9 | TGTGCCAGCAGCCCCATTGCGGGAGGAGCAGATACGCAGTATTTT | CASSPIAGGADTQYF
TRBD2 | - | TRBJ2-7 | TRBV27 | TGTGCCAGCAGTTTATCGCGATCCGGGGGGAGTGCCTACGAGCAGTACTTC | CASSLSRSGGSAYEQYF
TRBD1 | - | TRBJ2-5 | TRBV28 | TGTGCCAGCAGTGCGCGGACAGGGAGGCAAGAGACCCAGTACTTC | CASSARTGRQETQYF
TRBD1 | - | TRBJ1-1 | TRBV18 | TGTGCCAGCTCACTCCCGGGACAGGGTGCTGAAGCTTTCTTT | CASSLPGQGAEAFF
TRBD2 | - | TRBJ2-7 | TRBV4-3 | TGCGCCAGCAGCCAAGTTGATAGCGGGAGCTACGAGCAGTACTTC | CASSQVDSGSYEQYF
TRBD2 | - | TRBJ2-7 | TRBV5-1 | TGCGCCAGCTACACTAGCGGGAGTCCCTACGAGCAGTACTTC | CASYTSGSPYEQYF
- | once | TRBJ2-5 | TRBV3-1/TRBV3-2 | TGTGCCAGCAGCCAAGGGGTGGGGGCGCTCCCAGAGACCCAGTACTTC | CASSQGVGALPETQYF
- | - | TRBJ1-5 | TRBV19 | TGTGCCAGTAGTAGGAGGGATGGTGAGCCCCAGCATTTT | CASSRRDGEPQHF
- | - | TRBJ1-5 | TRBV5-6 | TGTGCCAGCAGCTTGGTGGGGGGTCTGGGTCAGCCCCAGCATTTT | CASSLVGGLGQPQHF
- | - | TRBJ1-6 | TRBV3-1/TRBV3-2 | TGTGCCAGCAGCCCGTTAGTTAGTGAATCACCCCTCCACTTT | CASSPLVSESPLHF
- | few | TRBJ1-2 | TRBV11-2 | TGTGCCAGCAGCTTAGCAGGATCCCTCTTTCTCTTC | CASSLAGSLFLF
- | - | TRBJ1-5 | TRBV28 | TGTGCCAGCAGTTTCCGACAGAGCAATCAGCCCCAGCATTTT | CASSFRQSNQPQHF
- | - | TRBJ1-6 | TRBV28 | TGTGCCAGCAGTTTATCAGGGAGGGCCCTCCACTTT | CASSLSGRALHF
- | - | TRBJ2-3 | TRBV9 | TGTGCCAGCACCCCCGGGGGAGAACTCACAGATACGCAGTATTTT | CASTPGGELTDTQYF
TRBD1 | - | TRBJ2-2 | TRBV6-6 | TGTGCCAGCAGGCCAGGGGGGAACACCGGGGAGCTGTTTTTT | CASRPGGNTGELFF
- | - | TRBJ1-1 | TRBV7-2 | TGTGCCAGCAGCACCAGTAACGGGTTGAGTGAAGCTTTCTTT | CASSTSNGLSEAFF
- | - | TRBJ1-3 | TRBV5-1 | TGCGCCAGCAGCTTGGGCCCCAGCTCTGGAAACACCATATATTTT | CASSLGPSSGNTIYF
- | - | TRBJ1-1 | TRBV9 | TGTGCCAGCAGCGTAGGGCCTGTAAACACTGAAGCTTTCTTT | CASSVGPVNTEAFF
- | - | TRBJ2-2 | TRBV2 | TGTGCCAGCAGTCCTAGGGGGACGAACACCGGGGAGCTGTTTTTT | CASSPRGTNTGELFF
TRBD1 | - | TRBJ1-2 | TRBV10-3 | TGTGCCATCAGCCCAGGGGGAGATAACTATGGCTACACCTTC | CAISPGGDNYGYTF
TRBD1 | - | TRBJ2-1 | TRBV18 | TGTGCCAGCTCACCATACGGGACAGGGGTCAATGAGCAGTTCTTC | CASSPYGTGVNEQFF
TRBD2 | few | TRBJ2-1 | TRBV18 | TGTGCCAGCTCACCGAGAGGGACTAGCGGCAATGAGCAGTTCTTC | CASSPRGTSGNEQFF
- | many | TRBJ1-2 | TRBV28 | TGTGCCAGCAGTTTATCCCAGGGATACCCGGACACCTTC | CASSLSQGYPDTF